By share, the clone carrying this T cell receptor beta chain ranks as medium-sized. Its antigen remains unknown. All unsorted peripheral T cells were captured because whole blood was used without fractionation. People with immunomodulatory therapy, recent vaccination or treatment interruptions were not enrolled. The sample originates from a study of HIV-infected patients and healthy controls. Notes on the study in general: In healthy controls, MAIT alpha CDR3s were common; in HIV+ repertoires, severely depleted. Compared with healthy controls, HIV-infected patients showed less CDR3 sharing between individuals.

This CDR3 contains 12 residues. Germline V gene data show CDR1 as SEHNR and CDR2 as FQNEAQ (reference sequence). Trimming took off 5 bases at V and 4 bases at J, with 8 bases between the two ends. Alpha and beta constant-region primers primed reverse transcription of around 550 ng RNA. Alpha and beta chain libraries were made separately by chain-specific third strand synthesis with multiplexing indices. One entry per CDR3 protein, called by TCRdb with MiXCR from the 5' RACE reads. The data show almost 4,500 distinct CDR3 sequences, 7.5% to 9% seen once. This sequence joins TRBV7-9 and TRBJ1-1; D is unresolved. The material sequenced was blood, taken before antiretroviral therapy. The receptor was derived from an adult with HIV infection. The CDR3 DNA sequence: TGTGCCAGCAGCCACGACACCACTGAAGCTTTCTTT. Translated, it gives CASSHDTTEAFF.